These T cell receptor beta chains were read from a single sample in a study of T-cell memory formation after mild COVID-19. MiXCR was run by TCRdb on the 5' RACE reads, yielding one entry per CDR3 protein. This sample has 150,000 to 200,000 distinct CDR3 sequences; about 9.9% occur once, and the top ten carry about 3.8%. Sequenced sample: PBMCs or a T cell subset sorted from them (not recorded which). Receptor source: a man younger than 30 who had mild COVID-19 (a few samples of this study predate the infection). Cell type and time point are not known. The CDR3 runs from the conserved cysteine through the conserved F or W.

v_call	j_call	cdr3_aa
TRBV5-1	TRBJ2-2	CASSFHRTDGELFF
TRBV12-3/TRBV12-4	TRBJ2-4	CASSLPANIQYF
TRBV5-8	TRBJ2-3	CASSSGDRPGDTQYF
TRBV28	TRBJ2-3	CASSSLGGAGTDTQYF
TRBV5-1	TRBJ1-6	CASSLDGEPINSPLHF
TRBV12-3/TRBV12-4	TRBJ2-3	CASSLDGVGTDTQYF
TRBV19	TRBJ2-3	CASSMERRGSDTQYF
TRBV4-3	TRBJ1-2	CASSQDRRGIYGYTF
TRBV7-2	TRBJ1-5	CASSSGWTGEGPQHF
TRBV5-6	TRBJ2-3	CASSLRQLNTQYF
TRBV5-1	TRBJ1-5	CASSLMTGGNQPQHF
TRBV9	TRBJ1-2	CASSVASRGGPSGYTF
TRBV29-1	TRBJ2-3	CSVVITGTDTQYF
TRBV29-1	TRBJ1-2	CSVEGGSSNYGYTF
TRBV7-2	TRBJ2-1	CASSQRYDQFF
TRBV3-1	TRBJ2-3	CASSQGETRTQYF
TRBV5-1	TRBJ2-1	CASSLPSPGTYNEQFF
TRBV18	TRBJ1-1	CASSRRGAANTEAFF
TRBV5-1	TRBJ2-2	CASSPNLGQGGSRELFF
TRBV5-1	TRBJ2-5	CASSATMRQETQYF
TRBV12-3/TRBV12-4	TRBJ1-3	CASRSYTGGPGNTIYF
TRBV6-1	TRBJ2-1	CASSGASGSLRNEQFF
TRBV30	TRBJ1-6	CAWSARDLGSPLHF
TRBV25-1	TRBJ2-1	CASSEVAGEQFF
TRBV4-1	TRBJ2-1	CASSQVDIISYNEQFF
TRBV19	TRBJ2-2	CASSSGQGFTGELFF
TRBV7-2	TRBJ2-3	CASSLKGLARTSTDTQYF
TRBV24-1	TRBJ2-6	CATADGRSGANVLTF
TRBV6-1	TRBJ1-6	CASSEISVYNSPLHF
TRBV19	TRBJ1-2	CASSIIEAGNYGYTF
TRBV12-3/TRBV12-4	TRBJ1-3	CASRTSGNTIYF
TRBV7-9	TRBJ2-5	CASSPAGRGKETQYF
TRBV20-1	TRBJ1-2	CSAKADGIVGRYGYTF
TRBV11-2	TRBJ1-1	CASRGYDRGNTEAFF
TRBV20-1	TRBJ2-3	CSAYLAGTSTDTQYF
TRBV12-3/TRBV12-4	TRBJ1-5	CASSYIGQTVLSNQPQHF
TRBV6-1	TRBJ2-7	CASRERGHDYEQYF
TRBV2	TRBJ2-5	CASRVMLGSQETQYF
TRBV12-3/TRBV12-4	TRBJ2-7	CASSLWLAGTYEQYF
TRBV5-1	TRBJ1-5	CASSPGTGAQPQHF
TRBV29-1	TRBJ2-7	CSVATSGGDYEQYF
TRBV2	TRBJ1-4	CASRRVRGDFVKLFF
TRBV3-1	TRBJ2-5	CASSQGGGKETQYF
TRBV27	TRBJ2-4	CASSLATGKNIQYF
TRBV11-3	TRBJ2-3	CASSRGPADTQYF
TRBV5-1	TRBJ2-3	CASSVGTGDTDTQYF
TRBV3-1	TRBJ1-1	CASSPTGGAYGFF
TRBV28	TRBJ1-6	CASREGGSPLHF
TRBV15	TRBJ1-1	CATSRGGWDTEAFF
TRBV7-9	TRBJ2-1	CASRFDLLGGQLFF
TRBV5-1	TRBJ2-1	CASSPMTGYEQFF